These 30 T cell receptor beta chains were all obtained from the same sample, sequenced in a study of T cells after yellow fever vaccination. TCRdb recomputed calls from the 5' RACE reads with MiXCR, one row per CDR3 protein. The table lists about 300,000 distinct CDR3 sequences, 6.8% of them singletons, with 15% to 20% in the top ten. The sequencing here drew on PBMCs, taken roughly 47 days after the first yellow fever vaccination. The receptor source for this set is a man younger than 35 who received the YFV17D yellow fever vaccine.

This clonotype has ten or more counts. The V call is TRBV20-1, the J call TRBJ2-7; 8 bases fit TRBD2. Per germline, CDR1 DFQATT and CDR2 SNEGSKA (reference sequence). J was trimmed by 5 bases and V by 3 bases; bases with no gene match: 9. CDR3 length: 14 amino acids. CDR3 bases: TGCAGTGCTAGTGATTCAGGCGGGGGGAACGAGCAGTACGTC. It is translated as CSASDSGGGNEQYV.

In this sample, this clonotype turned up many times. The chain uses TRBV20-1 and TRBJ1-2; 7 bases fit TRBD1. This CDR3 region has 12 residues. Germline assignment: CDR1 DFQATT and CDR2 SNEGSKA (reference sequence). The V and J ends lost 6 bases and 7 bases, in that order; junction bases with no gene match: 8. The CDR3: CSAPEQGLGYTF. The CDR3 bases are TGCAGTGCGCCCGAACAGGGGCTTGGCTACACCTTC.

The table lists this clonotype with a few counts. The chain has TRBV20-1 and TRBJ2-7; D gene uncertain. The germline V gene has CDR1 DFQATT and CDR2 SNEGSKA (reference sequence). The V gene lost 3 bases and the J gene lost 6 bases, with 18 bases spanning the gap. There are 14 residues in the CDR3. The chain's CDR3 is CSASQPAPASEQYF. The CDR3 DNA reads as TGCAGTGCTAGTCAGCCCGCCCCGGCTTCCGAGCAGTACTTC.

The chain is built from TRBV6-1 and TRBJ1-6; a possible D gene is TRBD1 (5 bases). Germline CDR1 and CDR2: MNHNS and SASEGT. Trimming cost V 7 bases and J 8 bases, with 18 bases left between them. This CDR3 spans 15 amino acids. Written as DNA, the CDR3 is TGTGCCAGCAACTACAGGCTTGGGGAGTATTCACCCCTCCACTTT. This encodes CASNYRLGEYSPLHF.

This clonotype was seen a few times. V usage is TRBV3-1 and J usage is TRBJ2-5; 8 bases match TRBD2. V shed 3 bases and J 3 bases; nucleotides not matched to a gene: 9. This CDR3 comprises 16 residues. Germline CDR1 is LGHDT and CDR2 is YNNKEL (reference sequence). CDR3 sequence: CASSHFAGGREETQYF. DNA for the CDR3: TGTGCCAGCAGCCATTTTGCGGGGGGCCGGGAAGAGACCCAGTACTTC.

J is TRBJ2-3 and V is TRBV7-6; 9 nucleotides match TRBD2. Germline CDR1 reads SGHVS; CDR2 reads FNYEAQ. V lost 5 bases and J lost 2; bases outside the gene matches: 5. The CDR3 sequence is 15 residues long. The CDR3 nucleotides read TGTGCCAGCAGCCCTCTAGCGGGGTACACAGATACGCAGTATTTT. This translates into CASSPLAGYTDTQYF.

This clonotype was counted at least ten times. The chain joins TRBV5-1 to TRBJ2-5; 11 bases match TRBD2. V lost 1 base, J lost 4 bases, and 0 bases stayed unmatched. Germline CDR1 SGHRS, CDR2 YFSETQ. This CDR3 has 14 amino acids. The CDR3, as DNA: TGCGCCAGCAGCTTGACTAGCGGGGGAGAGACCCAGTACTTC. Residues: CASSLTSGGETQYF.

This clonotype turned up a few times. V gene TRBV12-3 or TRBV12-4 combines with J gene TRBJ2-7; TRBD2 matches at 8 bases. The CDR3 has 14 amino acids. V shed 5 bases and J 2 bases; nucleotides not matched to a gene: 5. In DNA form, the CDR3 reads TGTGCCAGCAGTGCATCGGGGGGGCCCTACGAGCAGTACTTC. Protein: CASSASGGPYEQYF.

Written as DNA, the CDR3 is TGTGCCAGCAGTTCCCTGAGGAGCGGGGGGGTTTACAATGAGCAGTTCTTC. Protein product: CASSSLRSGGVYNEQFF. The V and J genes are TRBV27 and TRBJ2-1; the match to TRBD2 covers 10 bases. CDR3 length equals 17 residues. The germline gives CDR1 MNHEY, CDR2 SMNVEV (reference sequence). With V trimmed by 4 bases and J by 4 bases, 10 bases remained unmatched.

The J gene is TRBJ2-5, the V gene TRBV5-6, with D possibly matching TRBD2 (6 bases). Germline CDR1 is SGHDT and CDR2 is YYEEEE. V lost 2 bases to trimming and J lost 4 bases, with 9 bases between them. This CDR3 contains 13 residues. The chain's CDR3 is CASSFRGTETQYF. The CDR3 DNA follows: TGTGCCAGCAGCTTTCGGGGGACAGAGACCCAGTACTTC.

This clonotype was counted ten times or more. V is TRBV9 and J is TRBJ2-1; D tentatively reads TRBD1 or TRBD2 (6 bases each). Germline CDR1 and CDR2: SGDLS and YYNGEE. Trimming removed 0 bases at V and 6 bases at J, with 13 bases between. The CDR3 has 15 amino acids. The CDR3, as DNA: TGTGCCAGCAGCGTAGGAGGGGGGAGAGTCAATGAGCAGTTCTTC. Translating gives CASSVGGGRVNEQFF.

This clonotype was counted at least ten times. The chain recombines TRBV7-9 with TRBJ2-7; D ambiguous. The CDR3 spans 12 residues. Trimming pared 3 bases from V and 2 bases from J, leaving 5 bases between. The germline gives CDR1 SEHNR, CDR2 FQNEAQ (reference sequence). The DNA for the CDR3 is TGTGCCAGCAGCTTTGGTACCTACGAGCAGTACGTC. The encoded protein is CASSFGTYEQYV.

This chain connects TRBV15 to TRBJ2-2; maybe TRBD1 (6 bases). The CDR3 has 13 amino acids. Germline V gene lookup returns CDR1 LNHNV and CDR2 YYDKDF (reference sequence). V gave up 5 bases and J gave up 6 bases, with 10 bases separating them. The chain's CDR3 is CATSLQGPGELFF. In DNA, the CDR3 is TGTGCCACCAGCCTACAGGGCCCCGGGGAGCTGTTTTTT.

This clonotype occurred a few times. CDR3 sequence: CSARDGLTAWRGTTDTQYF. The CDR3 DNA follows: TGCAGTGCTAGAGATGGGTTGACCGCCTGGCGGGGGACCACAGATACGCAGTATTTT. V gene TRBV20-1 combines with J gene TRBJ2-3; 7 nucleotides align to TRBD2. The V gene end was trimmed by 0 bases and the J gene end by 2 bases; junction bases not matched to a gene: 17. The germline V gene has CDR1 DFQATT and CDR2 SNEGSKA (reference sequence). The CDR3 spans 19 residues.

The rearrangement links TRBV5-1 to TRBJ2-5; TRBD1 aligns across 7 bases. The CDR3 is made up of 14 amino acids. V lost 4 bases and J lost 2; bases outside the gene matches: 5. Germline CDR1 reads SGHRS; CDR2 reads YFSETQ. The CDR3 nucleotides are TGCGCCAGCAGCCACGGGACAGTACAAGAGACCCAGTACTTC. Protein sequence: CASSHGTVQETQYF.

This clonotype was counted only a few times. The chain is built from TRBV12-3 or TRBV12-4 and TRBJ1-1; 7 bases line up with TRBD1. The CDR3 is 12 amino acids. The junction had 11 bases not matched to a gene; V was cut back by 6 bases and J by 13 bases. In DNA, the CDR3 is TGTGCCAGCAGCCTCCTCGACAGGGTGGTTTTCTTT. As protein: CASSLLDRVVFF.

This clonotype was counted at least ten times. The chain has TRBV14 and TRBJ2-1; D remains ambiguous. There are 14 residues in the CDR3. Germline lookup yields CDR1 SGHDN and CDR2 FVKESK. Trimming left V 0 bases short and J 4 bases short, with 7 bases between. CDR3 loop: CASSQDSWYNEQFF. CDR3 nucleotides: TGTGCCAGCAGCCAAGATTCCTGGTACAATGAGCAGTTCTTC. The complete variable domain, with remaining parts taken from reference TRBV14 and TRBJ2-1, reads EAGVTQFPSHSVIEKGQTVTLRCDPISGHDNLYWYRRVMGKEIKFLLHFVKESKQDESGMPNNRFLAERTGGTYSTLKVQPAELEDSGVYFCASSQDSWYNEQFFGPGTRLTVL.

The rearrangement links TRBV9 to TRBJ2-3, with 7 bases identical to TRBD2. Trimming removed 2 bases from V and 1 base from J; junction bases left unmatched: 7. This CDR3 has 16 residues. Germline V lookup: CDR1 SGDLS, CDR2 YYNGEE. CDR3 loop: CASSVPLSGGTDTQYF. CDR3 in DNA: TGTGCCAGCAGCGTCCCCTTGAGCGGGGGCACAGATACGCAGTATTTT. Full variable domain (remainder filled in from reference TRBV9 and TRBJ2-3): DSGVTQTPKHLITATGQRVTLRCSPRSGDLSVYWYQQSLDQGLQFLIQYYNGEERAKGNILERFSAQQFPDLHSELNLSSLELGDSALYFCASSVPLSGGTDTQYFGPGTRLTVL.

This clonotype showed up just a few times. The V and J genes are TRBV20-1 and TRBJ2-3, with 8 positions matching TRBD2. Germline V gene lookup returns CDR1 DFQATT and CDR2 SNEGSKA (reference sequence). J was trimmed by 0 bases and V by 6 bases; bases with no gene match: 14. The CDR3 is made up of 17 amino acids. The CDR3 region is CSAPWGGGFSSTDTQYF. The CDR3 bases are TGCAGTGCCCCATGGGGCGGGGGGTTTTCTAGCACAGATACGCAGTATTTT.

This clonotype was seen a few times. The chain has TRBV7-6 and TRBJ2-1, with a possible D match to TRBD2 (6 bases). This CDR3 is built from 13 residues. Germline V gives CDR1 SGHVS, CDR2 FNYEAQ. V was clipped by 8 bases and J by 4 bases, with 12 bases between them. CDR3 bases: TGTGCCAGCGGGAGGAAGGGGTACAATGAGCAGTTCTTC. Protein product: CASGRKGYNEQFF.

The J gene is TRBJ2-2, the V gene TRBV11-2, with a tentative D call TRBD1 (6 bases). Germline lookup yields CDR1 SGHAT and CDR2 FQNNGV. CDR3 length equals 12 residues. The germline V and J ends were trimmed by 8 bases and 5 bases, with 9 bases remaining between them. The CDR3 sequence: CASGQGTGELFF. CDR3 DNA: TGTGCCAGCGGTCAGGGGACCGGGGAGCTGTTTTTT.

The V and J genes are TRBV3-1 and TRBJ1-2; tentatively, D is TRBD1 (5 bases). This CDR3 comprises 15 residues. V lost 0 bases to trimming and J lost 4 bases, with 12 bases between them. In germline, CDR1 is LGHDT, CDR2 YNNKEL (reference sequence). In DNA, the CDR3 is TGTGCCAGCAGCCAAGAACCCGGGGCCGGCTATGGCTACACCTTC. This sequence encodes CASSQEPGAGYGYTF.

The chain carries TRBV5-1 and TRBJ1-3; 7 bases are shared with TRBD1. The CDR3 is 18 residues long. Trimming cost V 1 base and J 0 bases; bases outside gene matches: 10. Germline CDR1 and CDR2: SGHRS and YFSETQ. The CDR3 DNA follows: TGCGCCAGCAGCTTGATCGGACAGGATGCGCTCTCTGGAAACACCATATATTTT. This codes for CASSLIGQDALSGNTIYF.

The table lists this clonotype with a few counts. The gene calls are TRBV29-1 and TRBJ2-3; either TRBD1 or TRBD2 may supply D (5 bases each). Per germline, CDR1 SQVTM and CDR2 ANQGSEA. The V end lost 3 bases, the J end lost 6 bases, and 16 bases lay between the germline ends. The CDR3 has 14 amino acids. For the CDR3, the DNA is TGCAGCGTTGACCTTCGGGGCAGTACGGATACGCAGTATTTT. Its translation is CSVDLRGSTDTQYF.

This clonotype was counted at least ten times. In DNA form, the CDR3 reads TGTGCCAGCACCGGACCGGGCAACACTGAAGCTTTCTTT. Translated: CASTGPGNTEAFF. The chain uses TRBV6-1 and TRBJ1-1; D gene ambiguous. This CDR3 has 13 residues. Germline assignment: CDR1 MNHNS and CDR2 SASEGT. The V end lost 7 bases, the J end lost 2 bases, and 11 bases lay between the germline ends.

The table lists this clonotype with a few counts. The genes are TRBV10-3 and TRBJ2-5; D gene unclear. The CDR3 contains 13 residues. The germline V and J ends were trimmed by 0 bases and 4 bases, with 6 bases remaining between them. Germline lookup yields CDR1 ENHRY and CDR2 SYGVKD. CDR3 sequence (DNA): TGTGCCATCAGTGAGTCGAGGAGAGAGACCCAGTACTTC. Translated: CAISESRRETQYF.

There are a few counts of this clonotype. The chain employs TRBV7-2 and TRBJ2-7; D is perhaps TRBD2 (6 bases). From germline, CDR1 is SGHTA and CDR2 FQGNSA. Deletions cut 5 bases from V and 0 bases from J, with 14 bases between. The length of the CDR3 is 15 residues. The CDR3 DNA reads TGTGCCAGCAGCCACCTTTCCGGGAGCTCCTACGAGCAGTACTTC. Protein: CASSHLSGSSYEQYF. The whole variable domain, remainder taken from reference TRBV7-2 and TRBJ2-7, is GAGVSQSPSNKVTEKGKDVELRCDPISGHTALYWYRQSLGQGLEFLIYFQGNSAPDKSGLPSDRFSAERTGGSVSTLTIQRTQQEDSAVYLCASSHLSGSSYEQYFGPGTRLTVT.

The chain combines TRBV5-5 with TRBJ2-1, with 9 bases fitting TRBD2. The CDR3 sequence is 13 residues long. V gave up 0 bases and J gave up 12 bases; unmatched junction bases: 4. From germline, CDR1 is SGHKS and CDR2 YYEKEE (reference sequence). The CDR3, as DNA: TGTGCCAGCAGCTTGGGGACTAGCGACCTGCAGTTCTTC. Encoded protein: CASSLGTSDLQFF.

This clonotype showed up just a few times. This sequence joins TRBV7-2 and TRBJ2-7; TRBD1 matches 8 bases. The J segment lost 0 bases and the V segment lost 1 base, leaving 2 bases of the junction unmatched. The CDR3 has 15 residues. Germline CDR1 and CDR2: SGHTA and FQGNSA. The CDR3 DNA reads as TGTGCCAGCAGCTTAGTCACAGGGGGCTCCTACGAGCAGTACTTC. Its translation: CASSLVTGGSYEQYF.

This clonotype showed up just a few times. The chain joins TRBV5-1 to TRBJ2-5; 7 nucleotides line up with TRBD1. This CDR3 spans 15 amino acids. CDR1 and CDR2 from the germline V gene are SGHRS and YFSETQ. Germline trimming cut 4 bases from V and 1 base from J; bases unmatched to any gene: 7. CDR3 DNA sequence: TGCGCCAGCAGCCCCCAAGGGGGCTTCCAAGAGACCCAGTACTTC. This codes for CASSPQGGFQETQYF.